This passage covers 3 T cell receptor beta chains from one sample sequenced in a study of human T cells and chemical hapten exposure. TCRdb recomputed calls from the RACE reads with MiXCR, one row per CDR3 protein. Here the sample spans some 77,000 distinct CDR3 sequences, about 8.6% being singletons. Time point: healthy volunteer bleed at 6 weeks. The authors' total RNA extraction used unfractionated whole blood. Material: whole blood. The source is a female donor in good health. Some clones in this sample may be carry-over from other donors' samples.

This clonotype occurred many times. V gene TRBV11-2 combines with J gene TRBJ2-1; TRBD1 matches at 7 bases. Germline V gene sequence: CDR1 SGHAT, CDR2 FQNNGV. The junction had 5 bases not matched to a gene; V was cut back by 1 base and J by 5 bases. The CDR3 is 15 amino acids. The chain's CDR3 is CASSLGGTDHNEQFF. The CDR3 coding sequence is TGTGCCAGCAGCTTAGGAGGGACAGATCACAATGAGCAGTTCTTC.

The rearrangement joins TRBV5-1 to TRBJ1-1, with 7 bases that match TRBD1. V was pared by 0 bases and J by 4 bases, with 3 bases of the junction left unmatched. Germline lookup yields CDR1 SGHRS and CDR2 YFSETQ. The CDR3 contains 14 residues. DNA for the CDR3: TGCGCCAGCAGCTTGGCAGGGGGGGGCACTGAAGCTTTCTTT. Its translation is CASSLAGGGTEAFF. The variable domain in full, with the rest retrieved from reference TRBV5-1 and TRBJ1-1, is KAGVTQTPRYLIKTRGQQVTLSCSPISGHRSVSWYQQTPGQGLQFLFEYFSETQRNKGNFPGRFSGRQFSNSRSEMNVSTLELGDSALYLCASSLAGGGTEAFFGQGTRLTVV.

This clonotype was found many times. The chain uses TRBV20-1 and TRBJ1-2; 7 bases line up with TRBD1. J gave up 4 bases and V 6 bases, and 8 bases lay outside the gene matches. Germline loops: CDR1 DFQATT, CDR2 SNEGSKA (reference sequence). The CDR3 loop spans 13 amino acids. This CDR3 is CSARHRGGYGYTF. The DNA of the CDR3 is TGCAGTGCGCGACACAGGGGAGGCTATGGCTACACCTTC.